This T cell receptor beta chain was recorded in a study of blood T cells in healthy people across ages. On this clonotype itself: Its target is not known.

With a J-beta primer mix and a sample-barcoded 5' primer, a second PCR ran about 7 to 12 cycles. A single record per CDR3 protein comes from TCRdb applying MiXCR to the 5' RACE reads. The data hold about 900,000 distinct CDR3 sequences, with approximately 65% observed a single time. Study-wide findings and caveats: Whereas aged donors had fewer naive CD4+ cells, long-lived donors had more of them and higher diversity. TCR beta diversity correlated strongly with naive T cell percentage.

The sequencing input was blood. The TCR sequence derives from a man aged 25 to 40 in good health.

The CDR3 sequence is CASSLSPVSDTQYF. The CDR3 DNA reads as TGTGCCAGCAGTTTAAGTCCAGTCAGCGATACGCAGTATTTT. This chain uses TRBV27 with TRBJ2-3; D is uncertain. CDR3 length: 14 amino acids. Germline V gene data show CDR1 as MNHEY and CDR2 as SMNVEV (reference sequence). The V gene lost 2 bases and the J gene lost 6 bases, with 12 bases spanning the gap.